The sequence of this T cell receptor (beta chain) was determined in a study of radiation and T cells in renal cell carcinoma. As for time point: blood 4 weeks post-SBRT, at nephrectomy. The treatment here: 15 Gy SBRT to primary tumor, nephrectomy 4 weeks later. Nephrectomy followed 15 Gy stereotactic body radiation by 4 weeks. Study-level findings and limits: In blood, top tumor clones expanded by 2 weeks, shrinking by 4.

Notes on this clone: The antigen remains undetermined.

The J segment lost 8 bases and the V segment lost 6 bases, leaving 10 bases of the junction unmatched. This CDR3 has 14 residues. Germline V gives CDR1 MNHNS, CDR2 SASEGT. Libraries were prepared by immunoSEQ multiplex PCR; TCRdb keeps only in-frame clonotypes and omits some of them. The sample lists some 150,000 clones, about 86% seen once, with around a sixth in the top ten. This TCR came from a woman aged 45-60 years with renal cell carcinoma. Sample: blood, taken from a patient whose treatment included radiotherapy and nephrectomy. The V call is TRBV6-1, the J call TRBJ1-2; 9 bases agree with TRBD1. The CDR3 protein is CASRADRGSGGYTF. The CDR3 coding sequence is TGTGCCAGCAGAGCGGACAGGGGAAGTGGGGGCTACACCTTC.